This is a list of T cell receptor beta chains from one sample in a study of T cell repertoires in aging, cancer and after chemotherapy. TCRdb re-analysed the multiplex PCR reads in MiXCR, keeping a single row per CDR3 protein. Of 8,000 to 10,000 distinct CDR3 sequences in the sample, 32% were seen once. Material for sequencing was blood. These receptors were collected from a human donor in good health. CDR3s include the opening cysteine and the closing phenylalanine or tryptophan. The order of the fields is CDR3 protein, CDR3 DNA, V gene, D gene, J gene, clone size. The D gene is left open where the match is weak. The size field is filled for only some rows; it gives once, few, many or a size class.

CDR3: CASSIRGPGYTEAFF; DNA: TGTGCCAGCTCAATTCGAGGCCCAGGGTACACTGAAGCTTTCTTT; V: TRBV18; D: -; J: TRBJ1-1; size: few
CDR3: CASSSLDRGRGNEQFF; DNA: TGTGCCAGCAGCTCTTTGGACAGGGGAAGGGGTAATGAGCAGTTCTTC; V: TRBV5-5; D: TRBD1; J: TRBJ2-1; size: -
CDR3: CASSLQQYNEQFF; DNA: TGTGCCAGCAGCCTACAACAGTACAATGAGCAGTTCTTC; V: TRBV12-3/TRBV12-4; D: -; J: TRBJ2-1; size: few
CDR3: CASTPAGYTDTQYF; DNA: TGTGCCAGCACCCCCGCGGGGTACACAGATACGCAGTATTTT; V: TRBV6-6; D: -; J: TRBJ2-3; size: -
CDR3: CASSETIAGTDTQYF; DNA: TGTGCCAGCAGTGAAACTATCGCCGGGACAGATACGCAGTATTTT; V: TRBV6-1; D: -; J: TRBJ2-3; size: -
CDR3: CAWSFGLNYGYTF; DNA: TGTGCCTGGAGTTTCGGGCTTAACTATGGCTACACCTTC; V: TRBV30; D: -; J: TRBJ1-2; size: medium-sized
CDR3: CASSQESPSSYNSPLHF; DNA: TGTGCCAGCAGCCAAGAAAGTCCGAGCTCCTATAATTCACCCCTCCACTTT; V: TRBV11-1; D: -; J: TRBJ1-6; size: -
CDR3: CASSYRGYTEAFF; DNA: TGTGCCAGCAGTTACCGGGGGTACACTGAAGCTTTCTTT; V: TRBV6-5; D: -; J: TRBJ1-1; size: -
CDR3: CASRGPNTEAFF; DNA: TGTGCCAGCCGGGGCCCCAACACTGAAGCTTTCTTT; V: TRBV6-5; D: -; J: TRBJ1-1; size: -
CDR3: CASSPLRRNSLPNYGYTF; DNA: TGTGCCAGCAGTCCCCTCAGGAGAAATTCGCTACCAAACTATGGCTACACCTTC; V: TRBV12-3/TRBV12-4; D: -; J: TRBJ1-2; size: -
CDR3: CASSPPQGSHYEQYF; DNA: TGTGCCAGCAGCCCCCCCCAGGGATCCCACTACGAGCAGTACTTC; V: TRBV6-6; D: -; J: TRBJ2-7; size: -
CDR3: CASSTSGGQYNEQFF; DNA: TGTGCCAGCAGCACCTCTGGGGGTCAGTACAATGAGCAGTTCTTC; V: TRBV7-2; D: -; J: TRBJ2-1; size: -
CDR3: CATSPRERTDQETQYF; DNA: TGTGCCACCAGCCCGAGGGAAAGGACAGACCAAGAGACCCAGTACTTC; V: TRBV15; D: -; J: TRBJ2-5; size: medium-sized
CDR3: CASSQDQGNEKLFF; DNA: TGTGCCAGCAGCCAAGATCAAGGAAATGAAAAACTGTTTTTT; V: TRBV4-2; D: -; J: TRBJ1-4; size: -
CDR3: CASSPDPLVGETQYF; DNA: TGTGCCAGCAGCCCCGATCCTCTAGTGGGGGAGACCCAGTACTTC; V: TRBV6-2/TRBV6-3; D: -; J: TRBJ2-5; size: -
CDR3: CAFDPTSILGNEQFF; DNA: TGTGCCTTCGACCCCACCAGTATTCTTGGCAATGAGCAGTTCTTC; V: TRBV30; D: -; J: TRBJ2-1; size: medium-sized
CDR3: CASSVMDRAGELFF; DNA: TGTGCCAGCAGCGTAATGGACAGGGCCGGGGAGCTGTTTTTT; V: TRBV28; D: TRBD1; J: TRBJ2-2; size: -
CDR3: CAWSVPLPEAFF; DNA: TGTGCCTGGAGTGTACCCCTCCCCGAAGCTTTCTTT; V: TRBV30; D: -; J: TRBJ1-1; size: -
CDR3: CASSLSKRTNTEAFF; DNA: TGTGCCAGCAGCTTGAGCAAGCGTACGAACACTGAAGCTTTCTTT; V: TRBV5-4; D: -; J: TRBJ1-1; size: -
CDR3: CASSYSANTRGTEAFF; DNA: TGTGCCAGCAGTTACTCGGCAAACACCCGCGGGACTGAAGCTTTCTTT; V: TRBV6-5; D: -; J: TRBJ1-1; size: -
CDR3: CASSSDRGLHYGYTF; DNA: TGTGCCAGCAGTTCAGACAGGGGGCTCCATTATGGCTACACCTTC; V: TRBV27; D: TRBD1; J: TRBJ1-2; size: -
CDR3: CAWSEVTANTEAFF; DNA: TGTGCCTGGAGTGAGGTGACAGCGAACACTGAAGCTTTCTTT; V: TRBV30; D: -; J: TRBJ1-1; size: -